Sequencing of this T cell receptor (beta chain) was carried out in a study of T cell repertoires in cytomegalovirus infection. Study information: The study used recently identified HLA-C-restricted and well-studied HLA-B-restricted CMV epitopes. Matching HLA type, along with CMV infection, was indicated by public TCR beta signatures. Study-level results: Pooled public TCR beta family frequency picked out CMV carriers with the relevant HLA. The study found HLA-C-restricted CMV-specific TCR beta clonotypes dominating the ex vivo response.

MiXCR, run by TCRdb on the reads, gives a single entry per CDR3 protein. This table has 600,000 to 700,000 distinct CDR3 sequences, around a third appearing once. The CDR3 totals 13 residues. The germline V gene has CDR1 MNHEY and CDR2 SVGAGI. The ends were cut back, 10 bases at V and 0 bases at J, with 10 bases in the middle. This clonotype was counted a few times. Its antigen is currently unknown. The material was cultured PBMCs, obtained from culture after CMV antigen stimulation. The V call is TRBV6-5, the J call TRBJ2-1; D gene ambiguous. This receptor was taken from a human donor in good health (CMV status not recorded). Some clones in this sample may be carry-over from other donors' samples. CDR3 DNA sequence: TGTGCCACGCAACGTAGCTCCTACAATGAGCAGTTCTTC. Protein product: CATQRSSYNEQFF.